This TCR beta chain comes out of a study of beta chain features in type 1 diabetes. Study results and caveats: For Type 1 diabetes patients, all four CD4+ subsets carried TCRB CDR3s that were moderately but significantly shorter.

Trimming at V came to 2 bases and at J to 6 bases, leaving 4 bases not matched to a gene. The CDR3 spans 15 residues. Germline lookup yields CDR1 MNHEY and CDR2 SVGAGI. The isolated RNA, all of it, was reverse transcribed, so expressed TCRB transcripts were what got sequenced. The table came from immunoSEQ multiplex PCR; TCRdb's copy has only in-frame clones and leaves some out. The repertoire consists of some 270,000 clones, with approximately 11% occurring once and the leading ten covering approximately 0.017%. On this clone itself: The antigen is not known.

The sample was naive CD4+ T cells from blood. The chain has TRBV6-5 and TRBJ1-6, with 7 positions matching TRBD1. This clonotype was sampled from a man in his thirties or forties with type 1 diabetes. CDR3 coding DNA: TGTGCCAGCAGTTACAGGGGGCCCAGTAATTCACCCCTCCACTTT. Translation gives CASSYRGPSNSPLHF.